These 12 T cell receptor beta chains were all obtained from the same sample, sequenced in a study of blood T cell repertoires in COVID-19. TCRdb's table, derived via immunoSEQ multiplex PCR, lists solely in-frame clones and lacks some. In the table there are more than 200,000 clones, about 91% of which are singletons. Source material: peripheral blood. The source of these receptors is a man aged 80 or over with acute or convalescent COVID-19.

The chain employs TRBV18 and TRBJ1-1; 9 bases align to TRBD1. Germline CDR1 is KGHSH and CDR2 is LQKENI. This CDR3 comprises 17 residues. Losses at the gene ends were 4 bases for V and 5 bases for J; bases not matched to a gene: 14. The DNA for the CDR3 is TGTGCCAGCTCACGAGCGGGTCCACAGGGGGCTAAGACTGAAGCTTTCTTT. Encoded protein: CASSRAGPQGAKTEAFF.

This sequence joins TRBV21-1 and TRBJ1-1; TRBD1 is the table's D call and was not checked against the DNA. TRBV21-1 is a recognized pseudogene. The CDR3 extends over 19 amino acids. The CDR3 DNA reads as TGTGCCAGCAGCAAAGCGTGGGTAAGGACAGGGAAAATCTACACTGAAGCTTTCTTT. This codes for CASSKAWVRTGKIYTEAFF.

The V and J genes are TRBV7-2 and TRBJ1-1; the D is unclear. V was clipped by 5 bases and J by 5 bases, with 15 bases between them. CDR3 length equals 14 residues. Germline V CDR1 and CDR2: SGHTA, FQGNSA. CDR3 residues: CASSLGRAGTEAFF. The CDR3 region has the DNA TGTGCCAGCAGCCTCGGGCGGGCTGGTACTGAAGCTTTCTTT.

The chain has TRBV27 and TRBJ2-7; the match to TRBD1 covers 8 bases. The V gene's germline CDR1 is MNHEY and CDR2 SMNVEV (reference sequence). The J segment lost 3 bases and the V segment lost 2 bases, leaving 9 bases of the junction unmatched. There are 16 residues in the CDR3. This CDR3 reads CASSLTGTGGFYEQYF. In DNA form, the CDR3 reads TGTGCCAGCAGTTTAACGGGGACAGGAGGGTTCTACGAGCAGTACTTC.

This clone has more than one count but fewer than ten. The CDR3 DNA sequence: TGTGCCAGCAGCCAGCACGTGGCGGGAGGGCCAAATGAGCAGTTCTTC. It is translated as CASSQHVAGGPNEQFF. The V call is TRBV7-2, the J call TRBJ2-1; TRBD2 agrees at 9 bases. The CDR3 covers 16 residues. Germline assignment: CDR1 SGHTA and CDR2 FQGNSA. Unmatched junction bases numbered 12, after V lost 5 bases and J lost 7 bases. The complete variable domain, with remaining parts taken from reference TRBV7-2 and TRBJ2-1, reads GAGVSQSPSNKVTEKGKDVELRCDPISGHTALYWYRQSLGQGLEFLIYFQGNSAPDKSGLPSDRFSAERTGGSVSTLTIQRTQQEDSAVYLCASSQHVAGGPNEQFFGPGTRLTVL.

The chain couples TRBV6-1 to TRBJ1-6, with D unresolved. This CDR3 spans 14 amino acids. The germline V gene has CDR1 MNHNS and CDR2 SASEGT. The germline V and J ends were trimmed by 3 bases and 6 bases, with 9 bases remaining between them. The CDR3 here is CASSDQAVNSPLHF. The CDR3 DNA is TGTGCCAGCAGTGACCAGGCAGTTAATTCACCCCTCCACTTT.

CDR3 nucleotide sequence: TGTGCCAGCAAAGGACAGGGAGCCTATGGCTACACCTTC. Protein product: CASKGQGAYGYTF. V usage is TRBV6-5 and J usage is TRBJ1-2, with TRBD1 matching over 8 bases. The CDR3 has 13 amino acids. From germline, CDR1 is MNHEY and CDR2 SVGAGI. V was pared by 7 bases and J by 4 bases, with 5 bases of the junction left unmatched.

This chain joins TRBV19 and TRBJ2-7, with 10 bases that match TRBD1. V trimming: 3 bases; J trimming: 5 bases; junction bases outside the gene matches: 7. The germline gives CDR1 LNHDA, CDR2 SQIVND (reference sequence). This CDR3 spans 15 amino acids. In DNA form, the CDR3 reads TGTGCCAGTAGTATCGGGTATGGGACAGGGGACGAGCAGTACTTC. It yields the protein CASSIGYGTGDEQYF.

J is TRBJ2-7 and V is TRBV5-1; D gene ambiguous. This CDR3 is 14 amino acids long. Trimming took 4 bases from V and 4 from J, leaving 15 bases between them. Germline lookup yields CDR1 SGHRS and CDR2 YFSETQ. The CDR3 region is CASSLFGVTYEQYF. Here the CDR3 DNA reads TGCGCCAGCAGCCTATTCGGAGTCACTTACGAGCAGTACTTC.

The J gene is TRBJ2-7, the V gene TRBV2; TRBD2 might be the D (5 bases). CDR3 size: 13 residues. The germline V gene encodes CDR1 SNHLY and CDR2 FYNNEI. V lost 4 bases and J lost 3, with 10 bases in between. The CDR3 DNA follows: TGTGCCAGCAGTGGACATGGAGGCTACGAGCAGTACTTC. Amino acid sequence: CASSGHGGYEQYF.

The chain couples TRBV28 to TRBJ1-4, with a possible D match to TRBD1 (6 bases). With 5 bases removed from V and 7 bases from J, the gap between germline ends came to 17 bases. The CDR3 is made up of 15 amino acids. Germline lookup yields CDR1 MDHEN and CDR2 SYDVKM. The CDR3 spells CASSTPTGLGEKLFF. The CDR3 region has the DNA TGTGCCAGCAGTACCCCGACAGGCCTCGGTGAAAAACTGTTTTTT.

This clone was seen only once. This chain joins TRBV7-9 and TRBJ2-3; the match to TRBD1 covers 8 bases. The germline V gene encodes CDR1 SEHNR and CDR2 FQNEAQ (reference sequence). Trimming at V came to 2 bases and at J to 6 bases, leaving 7 bases not matched to a gene. The CDR3 runs 15 residues. The CDR3 loop is CASSLSQGASDTQYF. Here the CDR3 DNA reads TGTGCCAGCAGCTTAAGCCAGGGGGCTTCGGATACGCAGTATTTT.